Listed here are 3 T cell receptor beta chains from one sample, sequenced in a study of post-analysis software for immune sequencing data. Prepared TCR beta cDNA libraries contained unique molecular identifiers. TCRdb passed the PCR reads through MiXCR, listing each CDR3 protein once. The repertoire has about 430,000 distinct CDR3 sequences, approximately 38% of them found once; the top ten carry around 8%. Notes on the study in general: Patients showed TRBV5-6, TRBV5-1 and TRBV20-1 among a few TRBV segments more frequent than in controls.

Their antigen targets remain unknown. Sequenced sample: blood. The receptors come from a girl aged 2-10 years with multiple sclerosis.

This chain connects TRBV28 to TRBJ2-3; D call uncertain. This CDR3 has 14 amino acids. Germline CDR1 and CDR2: MDHEN and SYDVKM. V lost 8 bases and J 4 bases, leaving 16 bases between the germline ends. CDR3 in amino acids: CASGSLQYSDTQYF. The CDR3 nucleotides read TGTGCCAGCGGGTCGCTTCAATACTCAGATACGCAGTATTTT.

This clonotype was picked up a small number of times. The V and J genes are TRBV4-2 and TRBJ2-1; D gene unclear. The germline V gene has CDR1 LGHNA and CDR2 YNFKEQ. The germline V and J ends were trimmed by 1 base and 6 bases, with 16 bases remaining between them. There are 16 residues in the CDR3. For the CDR3, the DNA is TGTGCCAGCAGCCAAGCTTCTCCCTCTAACTCCAATGAGCAGTTCTTC. As protein: CASSQASPSNSNEQFF.

There are a few counts of this clonotype. This rearrangement joins TRBV21-1 to TRBJ2-5. TRBV21-1 counts as a pseudogene. The CDR3 runs 12 residues. The CDR3 DNA reads TGTGCCAGCAGCAAAGCACACGAGACCCAGTACTTC. Its translation is CASSKAHETQYF.